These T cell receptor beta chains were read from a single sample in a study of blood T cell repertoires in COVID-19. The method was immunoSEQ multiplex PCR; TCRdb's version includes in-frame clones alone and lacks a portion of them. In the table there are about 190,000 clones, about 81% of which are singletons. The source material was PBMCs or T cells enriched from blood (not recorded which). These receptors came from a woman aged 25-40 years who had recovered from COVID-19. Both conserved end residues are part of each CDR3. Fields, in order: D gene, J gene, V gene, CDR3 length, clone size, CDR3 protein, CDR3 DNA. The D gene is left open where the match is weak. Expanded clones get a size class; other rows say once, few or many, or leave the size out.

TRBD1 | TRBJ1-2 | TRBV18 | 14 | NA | CASSPPRGPYGYTF | TGTGCCAGCTCACCACCGAGGGGGCCCTATGGCTACACCTTC
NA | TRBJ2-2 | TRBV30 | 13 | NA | CAWSVYGSGELFF | TGTGCCTGGAGTGTATACGGTTCCGGGGAGCTGTTTTTT
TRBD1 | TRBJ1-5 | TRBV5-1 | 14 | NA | CASSLWTGGQPQHF | TGCGCCAGCAGCTTGTGGACAGGGGGGCAGCCCCAGCATTTT
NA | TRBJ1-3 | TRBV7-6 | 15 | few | CASSLSSGDVTTIYF | TGTGCCAGCAGCTTAAGTTCGGGAGACGTGACCACCATATATTTT
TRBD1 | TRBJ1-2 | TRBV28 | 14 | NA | CASRSTGGVYGYTF | TGTGCCAGCAGGTCCACAGGGGGCGTTTATGGCTACACCTTC
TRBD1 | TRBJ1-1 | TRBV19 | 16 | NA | CASSTGTGVWNTEAFF | TGTGCCAGTAGTACCGGGACAGGGGTTTGGAACACTGAAGCTTTCTTT
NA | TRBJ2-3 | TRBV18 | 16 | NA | CASSPRDRSSTDTQYF | TGTGCCAGCTCACCGCGGGACCGATCTAGCACAGATACGCAGTATTTT
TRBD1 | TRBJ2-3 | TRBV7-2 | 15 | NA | CASSLGTGGRNTQYF | TGTGCCAGCAGCTTAGGGACAGGGGGTCGGAATACGCAGTATTTT
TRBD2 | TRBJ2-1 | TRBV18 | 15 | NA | CASSPTSGSWDEQFF | TGTGCCAGCTCCCCTACTAGCGGGAGTTGGGATGAGCAGTTCTTC
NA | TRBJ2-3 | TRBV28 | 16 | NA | CAIQPLGGLGTDTQYF | TGTGCCATTCAGCCTCTGGGGGGGCTGGGCACAGATACGCAGTATTTT
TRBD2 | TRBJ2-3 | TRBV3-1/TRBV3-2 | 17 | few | CASSPPRAGGRTDTQYF | TGTGCCAGCAGTCCCCCTAGAGCGGGGGGCCGGACAGATACGCAGTATTTT
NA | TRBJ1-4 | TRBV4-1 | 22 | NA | CASSQDLERSSGRTGSREKLFF | TGCGCCAGCAGCCAAGATCTCGAGAGGTCTTCCGGCCGCACAGGGAGTCGAGAAAAACTGTTTTTT
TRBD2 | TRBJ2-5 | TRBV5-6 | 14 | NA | CASSYPGGSETQYF | TGTGCCAGCAGCTACCCGGGAGGTTCCGAGACCCAGTACTTC